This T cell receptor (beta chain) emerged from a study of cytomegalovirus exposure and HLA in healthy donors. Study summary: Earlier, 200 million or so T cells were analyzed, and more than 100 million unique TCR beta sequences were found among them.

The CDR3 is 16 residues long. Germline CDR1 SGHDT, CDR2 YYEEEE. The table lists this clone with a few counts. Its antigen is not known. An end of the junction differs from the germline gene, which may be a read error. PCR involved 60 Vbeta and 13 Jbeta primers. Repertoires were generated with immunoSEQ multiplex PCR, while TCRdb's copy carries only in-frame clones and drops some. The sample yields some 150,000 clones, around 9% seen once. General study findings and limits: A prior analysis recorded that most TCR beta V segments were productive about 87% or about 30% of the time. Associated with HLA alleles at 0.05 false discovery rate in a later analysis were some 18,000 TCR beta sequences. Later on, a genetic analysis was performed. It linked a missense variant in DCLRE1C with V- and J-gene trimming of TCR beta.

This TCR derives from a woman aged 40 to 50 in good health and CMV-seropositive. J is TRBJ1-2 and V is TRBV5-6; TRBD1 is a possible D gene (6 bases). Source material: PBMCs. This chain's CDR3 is CASSFLPQGIEDGSTF. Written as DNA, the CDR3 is TGTGCCAGCAGCTTCCTCCCCCAGGGGATTGAGGATGGCTCCACCTTC.